These 7 T cell receptor beta chains were all obtained from the same sample, sequenced in a study of beta chain features in type 1 diabetes. General study results and limits: Type 1 diabetes patients had TCRB CDR3s that were shorter (moderately but significantly so) in all four CD4+ subsets.

Expressed TCRB transcripts were sequenced, since all the RNA that had been isolated was reverse transcribed. Only in-frame clones appear in the TCRdb table, and some are missing; sequencing was by immunoSEQ multiplex PCR. The table has fewer than 350,000 clones, 14% to 15% seen once. Their specific antigens are unknown. What was sequenced was naive CD4+ T cells from blood. Source of these receptors: a young man with type 1 diabetes.

In its sample, this clone was seen a few times. V and J are TRBV10-3 and TRBJ1-3; D unresolved. The CDR3 sequence is 15 residues long. The V end lost 6 bases, the J end lost 3 bases, and 15 bases lay between the germline ends. Germline V gene data show CDR1 as ENHRY and CDR2 as SYGVKD. The chain's CDR3 is CAISPPGQFGNTIYF. For the CDR3, the DNA is TGTGCCATCAGCCCTCCTGGGCAATTTGGAAACACCATATATTTT.

V gene TRBV29-1 combines with J gene TRBJ2-7; unclear D gene. V was pared by 4 bases and J by 3 bases, with 13 bases between. The CDR3 sequence is 13 residues long. The germline CDR1 and CDR2 sequences are SQVTM and ANQGSEA. In nucleotides, the CDR3 is TGCAGCGTTGCTAGGATCTTAAACTACGAGCAGTACTTC. It codes for CSVARILNYEQYF.

V usage is TRBV28 and J usage is TRBJ2-4, with TRBD1 matching 10 bases. The CDR3 runs 17 residues. The germline V gene has CDR1 MDHEN and CDR2 SYDVKM. Trimming cost V 4 bases and J 8 bases; bases outside gene matches: 14. CDR3 nucleotides: TGTGCCAGCAGTTCGTCCCCCGGGACAGGGGATTCGGACATTCAGTACTTC. This sequence encodes CASSSSPGTGDSDIQYF.

This clone showed up just a few times. The rearrangement links TRBV9 to TRBJ2-7; no clear D gene. This CDR3 has 9 amino acids. Between the trimmed V and J ends, which lost 9 bases and 4 bases, there was a span of 5 bases. Germline CDR1 is SGDLS and CDR2 is YYNGEE. This CDR3 is CANQYEQYF. CDR3 DNA: TGTGCCAACCAGTACGAGCAGTACTTC.

The chain recombines TRBV11-2 with TRBJ2-7; the D gene is possibly TRBD1 (5 bases). The CDR3 has 13 amino acids. The germline gives CDR1 SGHAT, CDR2 FQNNGV. V lost 2 bases and J lost 2, with 7 bases in between. CDR3 in amino acids: CASSLQGPYEQYF. The CDR3 DNA reads TGTGCCAGCAGCTTACAGGGTCCCTACGAGCAGTACTTC.

This clone was seen only a few times. V usage is TRBV5-1 and J usage is TRBJ2-1; D call uncertain. CDR3 length: 13 amino acids. Germline lookup yields CDR1 SGHRS and CDR2 YFSETQ. V was pared by 2 bases and J by 4 bases, with 7 bases between. CDR3 nucleotide sequence: TGCGCCAGCAGCTTCGGGTCTTACAATGAGCAGTTCTTC. Translated: CASSFGSYNEQFF.

This clone was counted only a few times. The chain carries TRBV11-2 and TRBJ2-3; 9 bases are a match to TRBD2. The germline gives CDR1 SGHAT, CDR2 FQNNGV. V lost 5 bases to trimming and J lost 13 bases; unmatched junction nucleotides: 7. CDR3 size: 12 residues. CDR3 coding DNA: TGTGCCAGCAGCCTAATAGCGGGGGTGGAGTATTTT. This translates into CASSLIAGVEYF.